This T cell receptor (beta chain) was captured in a study of technical replicates of blood from a few donors. The assay was immunoSEQ multiplex PCR, and TCRdb's table has in-frame clones only and misses some. The data contain around 85,000 clones, about 95% of them singletons. The table lists this clone with a count of one. Losses at the gene ends were 4 bases for V and 4 bases for J; bases not matched to a gene: 4. Per germline, CDR1 MNHEY and CDR2 SMNVEV (reference sequence). The CDR3 consists of 15 residues. V gene TRBV27 combines with J gene TRBJ2-1, with TRBD2 matching over 10 bases. The clonotype comes from a human donor in good health. The specimen was T cells isolated from PBMCs. The DNA for the CDR3 is TGTGCCAGCAGTTATGAACTAGCGGGGTACAATGAGCAGTTCTTC. Its protein product is CASSYELAGYNEQFF.